This paragraph reports one TCR beta chain. This table comes from immunoSEQ multiplex PCR, and its TCRdb copy is limited to in-frame clones, with some not included. The sample includes 140,000 to 150,000 clones, 65% to 85% of them seen just once. This sample was included in a study of blood T cell repertoires in COVID-19. The receptor comes from a man aged 60-69 years with active or convalescent COVID-19. Source material: peripheral blood.

CDR3 sequence (DNA): TGTGCCAGCAGTAATACCGGGACAAATAACGAGCAGTACTTC. This codes for CASSNTGTNNEQYF. The gene calls are TRBV28 and TRBJ2-7; D is perhaps TRBD1 (6 bases). The V end was cut by 5 bases, the J end by 5 bases, with 16 bases between. Germline CDR1 is MDHEN and CDR2 is SYDVKM. This CDR3 spans 14 amino acids. The full variable domain, with the rest looked up from reference TRBV28 and TRBJ2-7, is DVKVTQSSRYLVKRTGEKVFLECVQDMDHENMFWYRQDPGLGLRLIYFSYDVKMKEKGDIPEGYSVSREKKERFSLILESASTNQTSMYLCASSNTGTNNEQYFGPGTRLTVT.